This entry is about one T cell receptor (beta chain). This clonotype was recorded at least ten times. The target of this receptor is not known. There are no base qualities to consult, and no much larger clone falls within one base. This specimen comes from a study of response to subunit inactivated influenza vaccine (dated by TCRdb to 2016 to 2019). In terms of the full investigation: To follow how T cells responded to a trivalent subunit inactivated influenza vaccine, the researchers relied on deep quantitative profiling of the T cell receptor repertoire. Beyond this particular receptor, the publication reports: The authors proposed that each seasonal influenza vaccination may bring in only a limited number of new T cells.

V was cut back by 0 bases and J by 3 bases, leaving a gap of 5 bases between them. CDR1 is given as SGHRS and CDR2 as YFSETQ, both from the germline V gene. From cysteine to phenylalanine, the CDR3 is 13 amino acids long. Only the CDR3 DNA stays, 39 bases, in frame from base 1. The time point label, as the study defines it: 45 to 55 days after influenza vaccine administration. Library preparation was by RT-PCR. TCRdb names Illumina HiSeq 2500 as the instrument used. The public reads were quality trimmed at Q25 with fastp and then assembled into clones with MiXCR by TCRdb, keeping productive beta chains. Rows are combined by CDR3 protein, so each entry shows the most common genes and DNA. The sample includes over 150,000 distinct CDR3 sequences, with approximately 11% observed a single time. 9.5% to 15% of the sample is taken by the ten largest.

The rearranged segments are TRBV5-1 and TRBJ2-3, with the D gene too uncertain to name. The starting material was non-naive T cells sorted from PBMCs, obtained roughly 45 days after vaccination. Interpreted using the paper, the cell subset or site label stands for: memory T cell fraction. This clonotype was sampled from a man aged 50 to 60 who received an inactivated influenza vaccine. Donor details come from another sample of the same person, matched by shared clones. The nucleotide sequence reads TGCGCCAGCAGCTTGGTAACGACAGATACGCAGTATTTT. The resulting protein is CASSLVTTDTQYF. This CDR3, with the reference TRBV5-1 and TRBJ2-3 proteins standing in past its ends, gives the full variable domain KAGVTQTPRYLIKTRGQQVTLSCSPISGHRSVSWYQQTPGQGLQFLFEYFSETQRNKGNFPGRFSGRQFSNSRSEMNVSTLELGDSALYLCASSLVTTDTQYFGPGTRLTVL.